The source of this TCR beta chain is a study of beta chain features in type 1 diabetes. Study observations and caveats: PCR could preferentially amplify shorter templates, alike in patients and controls.

Reverse transcribing all isolated RNA meant expressed TCRB transcripts were sequenced. The protocol was immunoSEQ multiplex PCR, while the TCRdb copy is restricted to in-frame clones and leaves out a portion. The sample yields 150,000 or so clones, less than 9.5% seen once. Comment on this clone: Its target is not known.

With 5 bases removed from V and 4 bases from J, the gap between germline ends came to 14 bases. Germline CDR1 is LGHNA and CDR2 is YSLEER. This CDR3 comprises 15 residues. The source of this sequence is a woman between 18 and 29 years old in good health. The rearrangement joins TRBV4-3 to TRBJ2-2; D remains unclear. Sequenced material: central memory CD4+ T cells from blood. The CDR3 loop is CASSFDIHSTGELFF. The CDR3 DNA reads as TGCGCCAGCAGCTTTGACATACACTCCACCGGGGAGCTGTTTTTT.